This is a list of T cell receptor beta chains from one sample in a study of blood T cell repertoires in COVID-19. Some clones are missing from TCRdb's copy, which holds only in-frame ones; the method was immunoSEQ multiplex PCR. The data show approximately 71,000 clones, roughly nine tenths seen once. The material sequenced was peripheral blood. Every receptor here comes from a woman aged 18-29 years with acute or convalescent COVID-19. Both conserved end residues are part of each CDR3. A D gene is named only where the DNA matches it firmly. Rows may omit the clone size; those that give it use once, few, many or a size class.

>.|TRBJ2-3|TRBV9|once
CASGGDTQYF
TGTGCCAGCGGGGGGGATACGCAGTATTTT
>.|TRBJ2-3|TRBV28|.
CASSFTLGGETRDTQYF
TGTGCCAGCAGTTTTACCTTAGGAGGGGAGACAAGGGATACGCAGTATTTT
>.|TRBJ2-5|TRBV4-1|.
CASSQEQGETQYF
TGCGCCAGCAGCCAGGAACAGGGAGAGACCCAGTACTTC
>TRBD1|TRBJ2-1|TRBV11-2|.
CASSGWTGGSYNEQFF
TGTGCCAGCAGCGGGTGGACAGGGGGGTCCTACAATGAGCAGTTCTTC
>TRBD2|TRBJ2-7|TRBV11-2|.
CASSLVAGEIYEQYF
TGTGCCAGCAGCTTAGTAGCGGGGGAGATCTACGAGCAGTACTTC
>.|TRBJ1-1|TRBV7-2|few
CASSLGYMNTEAFF
TGTGCCAGCAGCTTAGGTTACATGAACACTGAAGCTTTCTTT
>.|TRBJ2-1|TRBV29-1|.
CSVEGAPNEQFF
TGCAGCGTCGAAGGCGCCCCCAATGAGCAGTTCTTC
>TRBD2|TRBJ2-3|TRBV2|.
CASSEALVWDSGSVGDTQYF
TGTGCCAGCAGTGAAGCGCTTGTATGGGATAGCGGGAGTGTTGGAGATACGCAGTATTTT
>TRBD1|TRBJ1-2|TRBV10-3|.
CAISDMTGTHYGYTF
TGTGCCATCAGCGATATGACAGGGACCCACTATGGCTACACCTTC
>TRBD2|TRBJ2-1|TRBV7-8|.
CASSQTSGIYNEQFF
TGTGCCAGCAGCCAAACTAGCGGGATTTACAATGAGCAGTTCTTC
>.|TRBJ2-7|TRBV2|.
CASTGGNSYEQYF
TGTGCCAGCACCGGCGGTAACTCCTACGAGCAGTACTTC
>TRBD2|TRBJ2-7|TRBV5-6|.
CASSRGGSGEQYF
TGTGCCAGCAGCCGGGGCGGGAGCGGCGAGCAGTACTTC
>.|TRBJ1-1|TRBV19|.
CASSLFGGGNTEAFF
TGTGCCAGTAGCTTGTTCGGGGGTGGGAACACTGAAGCTTTCTTT
>.|TRBJ1-1|TRBV28|.
CASSLQGNTEAFF
TGTGCCAGCAGTTTACAGGGGAACACTGAAGCTTTCTTT
>.|TRBJ1-1|TRBV9|.
CASSAGGGHTEAFF
TGTGCCAGCAGCGCGGGAGGGGGTCACACTGAAGCTTTCTTT
>TRBD2|TRBJ2-7|TRBV5-6|.
CASSLVAGNSEQYF
TGTGCCAGCAGCTTGGTAGCGGGGAACTCCGAGCAGTACTTC
>TRBD2|TRBJ2-3|TRBV4-2|.
CASSPSLAGGTDTQYF
TGTGCCAGCAGCCCGAGTCTAGCGGGGGGCACAGATACGCAGTATTTT
>TRBD1|TRBJ1-2|TRBV2|.
CASSVGTAEGHGYTF
TGTGCCAGCAGTGTTGGGACAGCCGAGGGACATGGCTACACCTTC
>.|TRBJ1-1|TRBV6-2/TRBV6-3|.
CASSFGSATEAFF
TGTGCCAGCAGTTTCGGGTCGGCCACTGAAGCTTTCTTT
>TRBD2|TRBJ2-3|TRBV10-3|.
CAISFTLADQGTQYF
TGTGCCATCAGTTTCACTCTAGCGGACCAGGGTACGCAGTATTTT
>.|TRBJ1-1|TRBV6-5|.
CASSEWGGGAEAFF
TGTGCCAGCAGCGAGTGGGGGGGAGGGGCTGAAGCTTTCTTT
>TRBD1|TRBJ1-4|TRBV2|.
CASSRDRAEKLFF
TGTGCCAGCAGCCGGGACAGGGCGGAAAAACTGTTTTTT
>TRBD1|TRBJ1-1|TRBV12-5|.
CASGTTGDSEAFF
TGTGCTAGTGGCACAACAGGGGACAGTGAAGCTTTCTTT
>.|TRBJ2-7|TRBV12-3/TRBV12-4|.
CASSFGLSYEQYF
TGTGCCAGCAGTTTTGGGCTTTCCTACGAGCAGTACTTC
>TRBD2|TRBJ2-1|TRBV7-9|once
CASSFARESYNEQFF
TGTGCCAGCAGCTTCGCGCGGGAGTCCTACAATGAGCAGTTCTTC
>.|TRBJ2-1|TRBV2|.
CASSEYGRDSYNEQFF
TGTGCCAGCAGTGAATATGGCAGGGACTCCTACAATGAGCAGTTCTTC
>.|TRBJ2-1|TRBV3-1/TRBV3-2|.
CASSQVSYEQFF
TGTGCCAGCAGCCAAGTGTCATATGAGCAGTTCTTC
>.|TRBJ1-1|TRBV5-4|.
CASSHRQDMNTEAFF
TGTGCCAGCAGCCATCGACAGGATATGAACACTGAAGCTTTCTTT
>.|TRBJ1-1|TRBV28|.
CASQGPAGSGNTEAFF
TGTGCCAGCCAGGGTCCAGCAGGGTCTGGGAACACTGAAGCTTTCTTT
>.|TRBJ1-5|TRBV20-1|.
CSASTGSNQPQHF
TGCAGTGCTAGTACAGGGTCCAATCAGCCCCAGCATTTT
>.|TRBJ1-1|TRBV4-2|.
CASSQRGAIPNTEAFF
TGTGCCAGCAGCCAAAGGGGCGCGATCCCGAACACTGAAGCTTTCTTT
>.|TRBJ2-1|TRBV20-1|.
CSASGGRSYNEQFF
TGCAGTGCTAGTGGGGGGAGGTCCTACAATGAGCAGTTCTTC
>TRBD2|TRBJ2-7|TRBV6-1|.
CASSDGLARYEQYF
TGTGCCAGCAGTGATGGACTAGCGAGGTACGAGCAGTACTTC
>TRBD2|TRBJ2-2|TRBV7-2|.
CASRGSSGRGTGELFF
TGTGCCAGCAGGGGTTCTAGCGGGAGGGGCACCGGGGAGCTGTTTTTT
>.|TRBJ2-2|TRBV7-6|.
CASSLAGQISGELFF
TGTGCCAGCAGCTTAGCGGGGCAGATCAGCGGGGAGCTGTTTTTT
>.|TRBJ1-1|TRBV30|.
CAWMKGENTEAFF
TGTGCCTGGATGAAGGGGGAGAACACTGAAGCTTTCTTT
>.|TRBJ2-1|TRBV7-9|.
CASSSGFSDDERQFF
TGTGCCAGCAGCTCCGGGTTCTCAGACGATGAGCGGCAGTTCTTC
>.|TRBJ1-1|TRBV5-1|.
CASSWGTTNTEAFF
TGCGCCAGCAGCTGGGGGACAACGAACACTGAAGCTTTCTTT
>.|TRBJ1-4|TRBV30|.
CAWSSQGNEKLFF
TGTGCCTGGAGTTCACAGGGAAATGAAAAACTGTTTTTT
>.|TRBJ1-1|TRBV6-6|.
CASSYPASTEAFF
TGTGCCAGCAGTTACCCAGCGAGCACTGAAGCTTTCTTT
>.|TRBJ2-3|TRBV6-5|.
CASVGADTQYF
TGTGCCAGCGTCGGGGCAGATACGCAGTATTTT
>.|TRBJ1-1|TRBV20-1|.
CSARVSRAAFF
TGCAGTGCTAGGGTGTCGAGGGCCGCTTTCTTT
>.|TRBJ2-7|TRBV7-8|.
CASSLTPEDSYEQYF
TGTGCCAGCAGCTTAACGCCAGAAGACTCCTACGAGCAGTACTTC
>TRBD2|TRBJ2-1|TRBV7-9|.
CASSPGTSGSNEQFF
TGTGCCAGCAGCCCCGGGACTAGCGGGAGCAATGAGCAGTTCTTC
>TRBD1|TRBJ1-1|TRBV5-6|.
CASSWDRGVSEAFF
TGTGCCAGCAGCTGGGACAGGGGGGTGTCTGAAGCTTTCTTT
>TRBD1|TRBJ1-1|TRBV11-2|.
CASSFPADRGATEAFF
TGTGCCAGCAGCTTCCCGGCGGACAGGGGAGCCACTGAAGCTTTCTTT
>TRBD1|TRBJ1-2|TRBV2|.
CASSADREVNYGYTF
TGTGCCAGCAGTGCTGACAGGGAAGTGAACTATGGCTACACCTTC
>.|TRBJ1-2|TRBV19|.
CASNIGAGPYGYTF
TGTGCCAGTAACATAGGAGCCGGCCCCTATGGCTACACCTTC
>.|TRBJ2-3|TRBV7-8|.
CASSSQEGSDTQYF
TGTGCCAGCAGCTCCCAGGAGGGTAGCGATACGCAGTATTTT
>.|TRBJ1-3|TRBV6-1|.
CASSEGGHSGNTIYF
TGTGCCAGCAGTGAAGGAGGACATTCTGGAAACACCATATATTTT
>TRBD1|TRBJ1-5|TRBV30|.
CAWSPGQGMQPQHF
TGTGCCTGGAGTCCAGGACAGGGAATGCAGCCCCAGCATTTT
>TRBD1|TRBJ2-3|TRBV5-1|.
CASRHSGTGAKDTQYF
TGCGCCAGCAGGCATTCCGGGACAGGGGCAAAAGATACGCAGTATTTT